A single sample is the source of the 20 T cell receptor beta chains below, sequenced in a study of T cell repertoires in cytomegalovirus infection. TCRdb analysed the reads with MiXCR anew, one entry per CDR3 protein. The repertoire holds some 700,000 distinct CDR3 sequences, 35% seen once, with more than 2.5% in the top ten. Sequencing was done on a sample of PBMCs. Receptors originate from a human donor in good health (CMV status not recorded). Some clones in this sample may be carry-over from other donors' samples.

The chain employs TRBV7-2 and TRBJ1-1; weak D call: TRBD1 (5 bases). Germline V gene data show CDR1 as SGHTA and CDR2 as FQGNSA. The CDR3 totals 15 residues. Trimming pared 1 base from V and 1 base from J, leaving 10 bases between. CDR3 nucleotide sequence: TGTGCCAGCAGCTTAGATACAGGACAGAACACTGAAGCTTTCTTT. Protein product: CASSLDTGQNTEAFF.

V and J are TRBV10-1 and TRBJ2-7, with D tentatively TRBD1 or TRBD2 (5 bases each). The CDR3 runs to 15 residues. In germline, CDR1 is WNHNN, CDR2 SYGVQD (reference sequence). V dropped 5 bases and J dropped 2 bases, with 16 bases sitting between them. CDR3 nucleotide sequence: TGCGCCAGCAGTACTGGACATGTCGGGGCCTACGAGCAGTACTTC. Translated: CASSTGHVGAYEQYF.

The V and J genes are TRBV4-1 and TRBJ2-4; 10 positions agree with TRBD2. The trim removed 1 base at V and 11 bases at J, leaving 5 bases unmatched. Germline V gives CDR1 MGHRA, CDR2 YSYEKL. The CDR3 is 14 residues long. CDR3 nucleotides: TGCGCCAGCAGCCAAGCCGGACTAGCGGTCGTTCAGTACTTC. This gives the protein CASSQAGLAVVQYF.

The chain carries TRBV28 and TRBJ2-7, with TRBD2 as a possible D gene (5 bases). Germline values: CDR1 MDHEN, CDR2 SYDVKM. The ends were cut back, 3 bases at V and 1 base at J, with 16 bases in the middle. The CDR3 runs to 16 residues. CDR3 DNA: TGTGCCAGCAGTTTTATGACGGGATTTACGTCCTACGAGCAGTACTTC. Protein: CASSFMTGFTSYEQYF.

The rearrangement joins TRBV6-1 to TRBJ2-3, with D maybe TRBD2 (6 bases). CDR1 MNHNS and CDR2 SASEGT come from the germline V gene. Between the trimmed V and J ends, which lost 5 bases and 2 bases, there was a span of 20 bases. This CDR3 has 17 residues. The DNA of the CDR3 is TGTGCCAGCAGTACGGCGGGAAGGGAGCTACCCACAGATACGCAGTATTTT. Protein sequence: CASSTAGRELPTDTQYF.

This clonotype appeared a few times. The chain is built from TRBV12-3 or TRBV12-4 and TRBJ1-1; D possibly corresponds to TRBD1 (6 bases). The CDR3 spans 15 residues. V was clipped by 4 bases and J by 1 base, with 13 bases between them. The chain's CDR3 is CASSSNRVPNTEAFF. CDR3 DNA: TGTGCCAGCAGTTCCAACAGGGTACCGAACACTGAAGCTTTCTTT.

The rearrangement uses TRBV5-1 and TRBJ1-2; D is possibly TRBD1 (5 bases). The germline V gene has CDR1 SGHRS and CDR2 YFSETQ. Trimming took 3 bases from V and 7 from J, leaving 19 bases between them. This CDR3 has 15 residues. In DNA, the CDR3 is TGCGCCAGCAGCTCCATCCGGAAGGGGTACTCTGGCTACACCTTC. This translates into CASSSIRKGYSGYTF.

This clonotype was recorded at least ten times. The chain combines TRBV7-2 with TRBJ1-1, with D possibly matching TRBD1 (6 bases). V lost 5 bases to trimming and J lost 0 bases, with 16 bases between them. The CDR3 length is 16 residues. Germline V gene lookup returns CDR1 SGHTA and CDR2 FQGNSA. CDR3 sequence: CASSPRTVLMNTEAFF. The CDR3 DNA follows: TGTGCCAGCAGCCCGCGGACAGTTCTGATGAACACTGAAGCTTTCTTT.

This chain uses TRBV28 with TRBJ1-6; a possible D gene is TRBD1 (6 bases). Germline CDR1 and CDR2: MDHEN and SYDVKM. The length of the CDR3 is 16 residues. The ends were cut back, 6 bases at V and 5 bases at J, with 17 bases in the middle. The CDR3 region has the DNA TGTGCCAGCAGGACCGACCGGCCAGGGGATAATTCACCCCTCCACTTT. As protein: CASRTDRPGDNSPLHF.

V is TRBV28 and J is TRBJ2-2, with 10 bases aligning to TRBD2. Germline V gene data show CDR1 as MDHEN and CDR2 as SYDVKM. This CDR3 is 15 amino acids long. V gave up 6 bases and J gave up 4 bases; unmatched junction bases: 5. The CDR3 sequence is CASRLAGTFTGELFF. CDR3 nucleotides: TGTGCCAGCAGACTAGCGGGGACTTTCACCGGGGAGCTGTTTTTT.

The V gene is TRBV25-1, the J gene TRBJ1-1; D is undetermined. The CDR3 contains 13 residues. The V gene's germline CDR1 is MGHDK and CDR2 SYGVNS. V was shortened by 1 base and J by 8 bases, with 11 bases between the two germline ends. CDR3 residues: CASSEFDWEEAFF. The CDR3 bases are TGTGCCAGCAGTGAATTCGATTGGGAGGAAGCTTTCTTT.

The rearrangement joins TRBV6-5 to TRBJ2-5; D tentatively reads TRBD1 or TRBD2 (7 bases each). Between the trimmed V and J ends, which lost 2 bases and 4 bases, there was a span of 20 bases. The CDR3 contains 17 residues. Per germline, CDR1 MNHEY and CDR2 SVGAGI. This CDR3 is CASSYGRAGGGRETQYF. The CDR3 coding sequence is TGTGCCAGCAGTTACGGGAGGGCAGGGGGAGGAAGAGAGACCCAGTACTTC.

This sequence joins TRBV20-1 and TRBJ2-7, with TRBD2 as a possible D gene (6 bases). This CDR3 region has 13 residues. Germline CDR1 and CDR2: DFQATT and SNEGSKA (reference sequence). V lost 3 bases and J 4 bases, leaving 13 bases between the germline ends. The CDR3 coding sequence is TGCAGTGCTAGCCCCGGGAGCGGATACGAGCAGTACTTC. Translation gives CSASPGSGYEQYF.

The chain combines TRBV29-1 with TRBJ2-5, with 11 positions matching TRBD2. The CDR3 contains 16 residues. Germline CDR1 SQVTM, CDR2 ANQGSEA. The V segment lost 4 bases and the J segment 4 bases; nucleotides outside the gene matches: 11. In nucleotides, the CDR3 is TGCAGCGTTGCGGGTAGCGGGAGGGCTTCAAGAGAGACCCAGTACTTC. It translates to CSVAGSGRASRETQYF. Together with reference TRBV29-1 and TRBJ2-5, the CDR3 gives the full variable domain: SAVISQKPSRDICQRGTSLTIQCQVDSQVTMMFWYRQQPGQSLTLIATANQGSEATYESGFVIDKFPISRPNLTFSTLTVSNMSPEDSSIYLCSVAGSGRASRETQYFGPGTRLLVL.

With respect to this clonotype: The junction departs from the called germline gene at one end, perhaps through a read error. The CDR3 here is CASSFGRVETHYF. The CDR3 DNA is TGTGCCAGCAGCTTCGGCAGGGTCGAGACCCATTACTTC. V usage is TRBV7-9 and J usage is TRBJ2-5; D is perhaps TRBD1 (5 bases). CDR3 length: 13 residues. Germline CDR1 is SEHNR and CDR2 is FQNEAQ (reference sequence).

This chain links TRBV2 with TRBJ2-7; D is possibly TRBD1 (6 bases). Germline V gives CDR1 SNHLY, CDR2 FYNNEI. The CDR3 consists of 14 residues. V was trimmed by 6 bases and J by 1 base, leaving 13 bases between them. CDR3 loop: CASRPGHLSYEQYF. CDR3 DNA sequence: TGTGCCAGCAGGCCGGGACACCTTTCCTACGAGCAGTACTTC.

The V and J genes are TRBV7-2 and TRBJ1-1; TRBD1 matches 7 bases. The V gene end was trimmed by 1 base and the J gene end by 4 bases; junction bases not matched to a gene: 9. The CDR3 runs 16 residues. The germline V gene encodes CDR1 SGHTA and CDR2 FQGNSA. This CDR3 reads CASSLVRGGAGTEAFF. CDR3 bases: TGTGCCAGCAGCTTAGTTCGAGGGGGCGCCGGCACTGAAGCTTTCTTT.

This clonotype was counted a few times. The chain uses TRBV28 and TRBJ2-4; D ambiguous. V lost 8 bases to trimming and J lost 3 bases, with 17 bases between them. The CDR3 is made up of 15 amino acids. The germline V gene encodes CDR1 MDHEN and CDR2 SYDVKM. For the CDR3, the DNA is TGTGCCAGCGCCCCCCCTGGGAAATTCAAAAACATTCAGTACTTC. As protein: CASAPPGKFKNIQYF.

The chain couples TRBV6-2 or TRBV6-3 to TRBJ1-1, with a tentative D call TRBD1 (5 bases). Germline CDR1 reads MNHEY; CDR2 reads SVGEGT. This CDR3 has 15 amino acids. V was trimmed by 4 bases and J by 1 base, leaving 13 bases between them. The CDR3 DNA sequence: TGTGCCAGCAGTTCCTCCCGCCAGGGGAACACTGAAGCTTTCTTT. Protein sequence: CASSSSRQGNTEAFF.

The table lists this clonotype with many counts. The rearrangement uses TRBV11-2 and TRBJ2-1, with TRBD2 matching 12 bases. J gave up 6 bases and V 5 bases, and 2 bases lay outside the gene matches. This CDR3 contains 14 residues. Germline CDR1 SGHAT, CDR2 FQNNGV. CDR3 coding DNA: TGTGCCAGCAGCCAGGGACTAGCGGGCAATGAGCAGTTCTTC. This gives the protein CASSQGLAGNEQFF. Combining the CDR3 with reference TRBV11-2 and TRBJ2-1 gives the whole variable domain EAGVAQSPRYKIIEKRQSVAFWCNPISGHATLYWYQQILGQGPKLLIQFQNNGVVDDSQLPKDRFSAERLKGVDSTLKIQPAKLEDSAVYLCASSQGLAGNEQFFGPGTRLTVL.